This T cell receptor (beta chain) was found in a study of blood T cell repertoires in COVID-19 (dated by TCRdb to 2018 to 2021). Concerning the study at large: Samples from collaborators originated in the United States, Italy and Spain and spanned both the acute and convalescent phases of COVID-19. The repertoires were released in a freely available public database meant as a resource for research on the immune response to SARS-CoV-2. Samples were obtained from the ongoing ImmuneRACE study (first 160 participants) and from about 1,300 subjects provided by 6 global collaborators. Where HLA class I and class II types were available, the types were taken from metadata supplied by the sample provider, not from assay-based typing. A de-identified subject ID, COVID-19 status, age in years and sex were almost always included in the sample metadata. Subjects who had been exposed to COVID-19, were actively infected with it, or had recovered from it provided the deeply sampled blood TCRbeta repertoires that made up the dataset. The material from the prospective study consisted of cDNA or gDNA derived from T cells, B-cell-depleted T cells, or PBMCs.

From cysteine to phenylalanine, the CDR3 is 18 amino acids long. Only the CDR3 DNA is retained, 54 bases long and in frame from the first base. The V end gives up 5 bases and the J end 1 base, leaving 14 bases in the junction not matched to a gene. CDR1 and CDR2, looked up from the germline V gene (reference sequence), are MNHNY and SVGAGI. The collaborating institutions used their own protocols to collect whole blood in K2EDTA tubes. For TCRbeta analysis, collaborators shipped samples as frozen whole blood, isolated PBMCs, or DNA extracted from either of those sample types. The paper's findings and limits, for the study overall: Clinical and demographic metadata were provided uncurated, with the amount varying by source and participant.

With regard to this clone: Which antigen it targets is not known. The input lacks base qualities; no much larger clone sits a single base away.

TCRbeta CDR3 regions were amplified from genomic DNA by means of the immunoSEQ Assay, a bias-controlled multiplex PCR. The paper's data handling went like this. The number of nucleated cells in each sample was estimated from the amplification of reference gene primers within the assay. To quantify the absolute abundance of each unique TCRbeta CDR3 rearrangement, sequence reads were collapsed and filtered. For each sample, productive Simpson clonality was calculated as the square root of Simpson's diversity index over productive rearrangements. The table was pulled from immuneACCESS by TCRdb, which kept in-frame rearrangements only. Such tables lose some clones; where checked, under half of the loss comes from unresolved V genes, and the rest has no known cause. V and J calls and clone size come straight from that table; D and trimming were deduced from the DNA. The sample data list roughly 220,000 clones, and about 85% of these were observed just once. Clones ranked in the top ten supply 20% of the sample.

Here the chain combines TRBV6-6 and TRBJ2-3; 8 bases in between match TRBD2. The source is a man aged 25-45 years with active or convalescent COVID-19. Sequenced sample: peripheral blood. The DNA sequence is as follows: TGTGCCAGCAGTCAAAGCGGGAGCATAGGAACGGGCACAGATACGCAGTATTTT. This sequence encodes CASSQSGSIGTGTDTQYF.